One and the same sample provided the 28 T cell receptor beta chains below, sequenced in a study of beta chain features in type 1 diabetes. The isolated RNA, all of it, was reverse transcribed, so expressed TCRB transcripts were what got sequenced. Profiling relied on immunoSEQ multiplex PCR, and the TCRdb table lists in-frame clones only, not all of them. Of 300,000 to 350,000 clones listed, roughly 8% are singletons. The specimen was central memory CD4+ T cells from blood. The receptors shown here come from a woman between 18 and 30 years old in good health.

The chain carries TRBV5-1 and TRBJ1-5, with TRBD1 matching 7 bases. V shed 4 bases, J shed 5 bases, and the junction held 9 bases outside the gene matches. The CDR3 extends over 15 amino acids. Germline-derived CDR1 and CDR2 are SGHRS and YFSETQ. CDR3 sequence reads: CASSLQGRSDQPQHF. CDR3 coding DNA: TGCGCCAGCAGCCTACAGGGGAGGAGTGATCAGCCCCAGCATTTT. Full variable domain (missing parts from reference TRBV5-1 and TRBJ1-5): KAGVTQTPRYLIKTRGQQVTLSCSPISGHRSVSWYQQTPGQGLQFLFEYFSETQRNKGNFPGRFSGRQFSNSRSEMNVSTLELGDSALYLCASSLQGRSDQPQHFGDGTRLSIL.

This clone occurred a few times. Relative to the germline gene, one junction end is altered; a read error may explain this. V is TRBV7-2 and J is TRBJ2-5; perhaps TRBD1 as D (6 bases). The CDR3 extends over 14 amino acids. Germline CDR1 is SGHTA and CDR2 is FQGNSA. CDR3 amino acids: CASSTRTAITHPNF. CDR3 sequence (DNA): TGTGCCAGCAGCACGCGGACAGCCATCACACATCCCAACTTC.

This clone was counted only a few times. This chain's CDR3 is CASSLALGWAGEQFF. In DNA form, the CDR3 reads TGTGCCAGCAGCTTAGCCCTCGGGTGGGCGGGAGAGCAGTTCTTC. The gene calls are TRBV7-2 and TRBJ2-1; D may be TRBD2 (6 bases). Trimming took off 0 bases at V and 10 bases at J, with 16 bases between the two ends. CDR1 SGHTA and CDR2 FQGNSA come from the germline V gene. The CDR3 extends over 15 amino acids. The variable domain in full, completed from reference TRBV7-2 and TRBJ2-1, reads GAGVSQSPSNKVTEKGKDVELRCDPISGHTALYWYRQSLGQGLEFLIYFQGNSAPDKSGLPSDRFSAERTGGSVSTLTIQRTQQEDSAVYLCASSLALGWAGEQFFGPGTRLTVL.

V and J are TRBV19 and TRBJ1-1; a possible D gene is TRBD1 (6 bases). V was clipped by 5 bases and J by 5 bases, with 18 bases between them. The CDR3 is 15 amino acids. The V gene's germline CDR1 is LNHDA and CDR2 SQIVND (reference sequence). The CDR3 DNA reads as TGTGCCAGTAGTGGATACAGGGTTTCCGTTACTGAAGCTTTCTTT. This sequence encodes CASSGYRVSVTEAFF.

This clone was counted a few times. J is TRBJ2-1 and V is TRBV4-2; 13 bases line up with TRBD2. This CDR3 region has 16 residues. V was pared by 1 base and J by 6 bases, with 3 bases of the junction left unmatched. Germline CDR1 reads LGHNA; CDR2 reads YNFKEQ. In DNA, the CDR3 is TGTGCCAGCAGCCAAGTGGGACTAGCGGGGCTCAATGAGCAGTTCTTC. Translated, it gives CASSQVGLAGLNEQFF.

The chain recombines TRBV28 with TRBJ2-3, with a possible D match to TRBD1 (6 bases). CDR1 is MDHEN and CDR2 is SYDVKM in the germline V gene. CDR3 length: 16 residues. The V and J ends lost 7 bases and 1 base respectively, with 18 bases between them. The CDR3 coding sequence is TGTGCCAGCATCTCCGCGGCGGCAGGGGGCACAGATACGCAGTATTTT. Amino acid sequence: CASISAAAGGTDTQYF.

There are a few counts of this clone. The V call is TRBV7-2, the J call TRBJ2-7, with D possibly called TRBD1 or TRBD2 (6 bases each). Trimming shortened V by 1 base and J by 1 base, and 8 bases separated the two germline ends. The CDR3 runs to 14 residues. Germline V gene lookup returns CDR1 SGHTA and CDR2 FQGNSA. CDR3 protein: CASSLEGGSYEQYF. In DNA form, the CDR3 reads TGTGCCAGCAGCTTAGAGGGGGGATCCTACGAGCAGTACTTC.

This chain connects TRBV7-2 to TRBJ2-4; no reliable D call. V was shortened by 4 bases and J by 0 bases, with 16 bases between the two germline ends. CDR1 is SGHTA, CDR2 FQGNSA, per germline. CDR3 length equals 17 residues. The DNA of the CDR3 is TGTGCCAGCAGCTCACGCATGGCCCCAGGAGCCAAAAACATTCAGTACTTC. Translated: CASSSRMAPGAKNIQYF.

The chain employs TRBV5-1 and TRBJ2-2, with D maybe TRBD1 (5 bases). The CDR3 runs to 15 residues. Germline lookup yields CDR1 SGHRS and CDR2 YFSETQ. Trimming pared 1 base from V and 0 bases from J, leaving 7 bases between. CDR3 residues: CASSLQGTNTGELFF. CDR3 nucleotides: TGCGCCAGCAGCTTGCAGGGAACGAACACCGGGGAGCTGTTTTTT.

The rearrangement links TRBV14 to TRBJ2-1; TRBD2 matches at 11 bases. The junction had 15 bases not matched to a gene; V was cut back by 5 bases and J by 12 bases. Germline assignment: CDR1 SGHDN and CDR2 FVKESK. The CDR3 has 16 amino acids. CDR3 DNA: TGTGCCAGCAGCGGCGGGACTAGCGGAGCTAAAATGGTGCAGTTCTTC. Its translation is CASSGGTSGAKMVQFF. Full variable domain (remainder filled in from reference TRBV14 and TRBJ2-1): EAGVTQFPSHSVIEKGQTVTLRCDPISGHDNLYWYRRVMGKEIKFLLHFVKESKQDESGMPNNRFLAERTGGTYSTLKVQPAELEDSGVYFCASSGGTSGAKMVQFFGPGTRLTVL.

This clone has just a few counts. The chain couples TRBV6-6 to TRBJ2-1, with 16 positions matching TRBD2. This CDR3 comprises 14 residues. Germline V gene sequence: CDR1 MNHNY, CDR2 SVGAGI (reference sequence). Trimming at V came to 6 bases and at J to 12 bases, leaving 5 bases not matched to a gene. CDR3 loop: CASRGLAGGPAQFF. CDR3 sequence (DNA): TGTGCCAGCAGGGGACTAGCGGGAGGGCCCGCGCAGTTCTTC.

This clone has only a few counts. This chain links TRBV19 with TRBJ1-6; D not certain. CDR3 length: 15 amino acids. Germline V lookup: CDR1 LNHDA, CDR2 SQIVND (reference sequence). The V and J ends lost 0 bases and 10 bases respectively, with 13 bases between them. The CDR3 spells CASSIDGMGASPLHF. The CDR3 DNA follows: TGTGCCAGTAGTATAGATGGCATGGGAGCGTCACCCCTCCACTTT. Full variable domain (remainder filled in from reference TRBV19 and TRBJ1-6): DGGITQSPKYLFRKEGQNVTLSCEQNLNHDAMYWYRQDPGQGLRLIYYSQIVNDFQKGDIAEGYSVSREKKESFPLTVTSAQKNPTAFYLCASSIDGMGASPLHFGNGTRLTVT.

The chain employs TRBV7-9 and TRBJ2-1; D is ambiguous. The CDR3 loop spans 15 amino acids. V was trimmed by 1 base and J by 5 bases, leaving 12 bases between them. From germline, CDR1 is SEHNR and CDR2 FQNEAQ (reference sequence). CDR3 loop: CASSLGWLAHNEQFF. The CDR3 DNA reads as TGTGCCAGCAGCTTAGGTTGGTTGGCCCACAATGAGCAGTTCTTC.

This sequence joins TRBV15 and TRBJ2-7; D is possibly TRBD1 or TRBD2 (5 bases each). The CDR3 consists of 15 residues. Trimming stripped 1 base from V and 2 bases from J, with 12 bases between. Germline V lookup: CDR1 LNHNV, CDR2 YYDKDF (reference sequence). In nucleotides, the CDR3 is TGTGCCACCAGCAGAGGACGGGACGGAACCTACGAGCAGTACTTC. Translation gives CATSRGRDGTYEQYF.

This clone has just a few counts. The chain joins TRBV18 to TRBJ1-1; D unresolved. The germline V gene has CDR1 KGHSH and CDR2 LQKENI. There are 14 residues in the CDR3. Deletions cut 5 bases from V and 0 bases from J, with 10 bases between. CDR3 coding DNA: TGTGCCAGCTCATCCACCACAGTGAACACTGAAGCTTTCTTT. Translation gives CASSSTTVNTEAFF.

This clone has more than one count but fewer than ten. The V call is TRBV10-3, the J call TRBJ1-1; no clear D gene. This CDR3 comprises 11 residues. Germline assignment: CDR1 ENHRY and CDR2 SYGVKD. Between the trimmed V and J ends, which lost 7 bases and 8 bases, there was a span of 11 bases. CDR3 nucleotides: TGTGCCATCATGGATACGGCGGAAGCTTTCTTT. Translation: CAIMDTAEAFF.

The sample holds a few counts of this clone. The same CDR3 also results from other DNA sequences found in this sample. V usage is TRBV29-1 and J usage is TRBJ1-6, with D hard to call. The CDR3 length is 11 residues. The germline V gene encodes CDR1 SQVTM and CDR2 ANQGSEA. Trimming removed 4 bases from V and 7 bases from J, with 5 bases in between. The CDR3 loop is CSVGENSPLHF. The CDR3 region has the DNA TGCAGCGTTGGGGAAAATTCACCCCTCCACTTT.

This clone occurred a few times. The chain links TRBV4-2 to TRBJ2-4, with 9 bases aligning to TRBD1. With V trimmed by 0 bases and J by 8 bases, 8 bases remained unmatched. The germline V gene has CDR1 LGHNA and CDR2 YNFKEQ. This CDR3 contains 16 residues. For the CDR3, the DNA is TGTGCCAGCAGCCAAGATCCTGGGACAGGGTTGGACATTCAGTACTTC. Encoded protein: CASSQDPGTGLDIQYF.

This clone was observed a handful of times. The gene calls are TRBV4-2 and TRBJ2-3; possible D gene TRBD2, 6 bases. The CDR3 covers 15 residues. CDR1 is LGHNA, CDR2 YNFKEQ, per germline. V was shortened by 4 bases and J by 3 bases, with 14 bases between the two germline ends. The CDR3 here is CASSLRLDGTDTQYF. The CDR3 nucleotides are TGTGCCAGCAGCCTAAGACTAGATGGGACAGATACGCAGTATTTT.

This clone has a handful of counts. This chain links TRBV6-6 with TRBJ2-7; D is possibly TRBD1 (5 bases). The CDR3 is made up of 13 amino acids. Trimming took off 5 bases at V and 3 bases at J, with 11 bases between the two ends. Germline V gives CDR1 MNHNY, CDR2 SVGAGI (reference sequence). CDR3 coding DNA: TGTGCCAGCAGTACCTCAGACAGCTACGAGCAGTACTTC. Encoded protein: CASSTSDSYEQYF.

Notes on this clone: A read error may be the cause here, since a much bigger clone is one base away. Within the sample, other DNA sequences also encode this same CDR3. This chain uses TRBV7-3 with TRBJ2-1; D is undetermined. V dropped 5 bases and J dropped 0 bases, with 5 bases sitting between them. CDR1 is SGHTA, CDR2 FQGTGA, per germline. CDR3 length: 13 amino acids. This chain's CDR3 is CASSPSSYNEQFF. In nucleotides, the CDR3 is TGTGCCAGCAGCCCAAGCTCCTACAATGAGCAGTTCTTC.

This clone was counted between two and nine times. The CDR3, as DNA: TGTGCCAGCAGCCAAGCGGGAGGACAAGAGACCCAGTACTTC. Its protein product is CASSQAGGQETQYF. V gene TRBV4-2 combines with J gene TRBJ2-5, with 7 bases identical to TRBD2. The germline CDR1 and CDR2 sequences are LGHNA and YNFKEQ. The CDR3 consists of 14 residues. After removal of 1 base from V and 2 bases from J, the junction contained 1 base not matched to a gene.

Ten or more counts support this clone. The V call is TRBV6-5, the J call TRBJ2-1; D remains unclear. The CDR3 sequence is 15 residues long. Trimming cost V 0 bases and J 5 bases, with 11 bases left between them. From germline, CDR1 is MNHEY and CDR2 SVGAGI. CDR3 residues: CASSYSGSPDNEQFF. CDR3 DNA sequence: TGTGCCAGCAGTTACTCTGGCTCCCCAGACAATGAGCAGTTCTTC.

This clone occurred a few times. At one boundary the junction diverges from the germline segment, which might be a read error. The V and J genes are TRBV18 and TRBJ2-7, with 8 nucleotides matching TRBD2. Germline-derived CDR1 and CDR2 are KGHSH and LQKENI. The CDR3 is made up of 15 amino acids. Here the CDR3 reads CASSSPGTSSYEQYF. The CDR3, as DNA: TGTGCCAGCTCATCACCCGGGACTAGTTCCTACGAGCAGTACTTC.

This clone was observed a few times. The V call is TRBV6-6, the J call TRBJ2-7, with D possibly being TRBD2 (5 bases). Germline CDR1 reads MNHNY; CDR2 reads SVGAGI (reference sequence). V was shortened by 6 bases and J by 1 base, with 10 bases between the two germline ends. The CDR3 covers 13 residues. The CDR3 sequence: CASSRGHSYEQYF. Here the CDR3 DNA reads TGTGCCAGCAGCCGAGGGCATTCCTACGAGCAGTACTTC.

In its sample, this clone was seen a few times. The junction and the germline gene differ at one end; a read error may be behind it. The V and J genes are TRBV5-4 and TRBJ2-5; D is possibly TRBD1 or TRBD2 (5 bases each). CDR1 and CDR2 from the germline V gene are SGHNT and YYREEE (reference sequence). The CDR3 covers 14 residues. The CDR3, as DNA: TGCGCCACAGGAGCCGGGAATTTAGTCGAGACCCAGTACTTC. Amino acids: CATGAGNLVETQYF.

The chain links TRBV4-2 to TRBJ1-5; the D is unclear. V gave up 0 bases and J gave up 0 bases, with 12 bases separating them. The CDR3 is 17 residues long. Germline CDR1 and CDR2: LGHNA and YNFKEQ. CDR3 residues: CASSQDVYADSNQPQHF. CDR3 in DNA: TGTGCCAGCAGCCAAGATGTTTACGCAGATAGCAATCAGCCCCAGCATTTT.

This clone was picked up a small number of times. This sequence joins TRBV6-5 and TRBJ1-1; D uncertain. Trimming removed 0 bases at V and 1 base at J, with 9 bases between. The CDR3 contains 15 residues. Per germline, CDR1 MNHEY and CDR2 SVGAGI. DNA for the CDR3: TGTGCCAGCAGTTACTCCCGATACGGGAACACTGAAGCTTTCTTT. This codes for CASSYSRYGNTEAFF.